This note documents a single T cell receptor (beta chain) sequence. This specimen belongs to a study of OX40 agonist ivuxolimab in advanced cancers. Looking at the study overall: Patients were treated with ivuxolimab, an agonistic anti-OX40 (CD134) antibody.

Measured with immunoSEQ multiplex PCR; TCRdb has only the in-frame clones, and not every one. The sample carries tens of thousands of clones, about 91% recorded once. V was shortened by 3 bases and J by 0 bases, with 7 bases between the two germline ends. Germline assignment: CDR1 SGHRS and CDR2 YFSETQ. CDR3 length: 14 amino acids. The source material was CD4+ or CD8+ T cells sorted from blood, sampled in a trial of the OX40 agonist ivuxolimab. The rearrangement uses TRBV5-1 and TRBJ1-3; D gene unclear. The clonotype comes from an adult with an advanced solid tumor such as melanoma, head and neck, liver or kidney cancer. CDR3 protein: CASSWESSGNTIYF. Written as DNA, the CDR3 is TGCGCCAGCAGCTGGGAGAGCTCTGGAAACACCATATATTTT.